A selection of T cell receptor beta chains follows, all from one sample in a study of graft-versus-host responses after intestinal transplantation. Here immunoSEQ multiplex PCR was the method, and the copy in TCRdb shows in-frame clones only, minus some. The sample contains fewer than 25,000 clones, roughly two fifths of which appear only once. Specimen: alloreactive CD8+ T cells from a mixed lymphocyte reaction culture, collected before transplantation. Receptors were obtained from a human patient who was an organ donor for intestinal transplantation. Both conserved end residues are trimmed from each CDR3. The order of the fields is V gene, J gene, CDR3 protein.

v_gene: TRBV7-9
j_gene: TRBJ2-1
CDR3aa: ASSLVRGSSYNEQF

v_gene: TRBV5-5
j_gene: TRBJ1-2
CDR3aa: ASSYSVWVHGYT

v_gene: TRBV9
j_gene: TRBJ1-1
CDR3aa: ASSTFGGVNTEAF

v_gene: TRBV9
j_gene: TRBJ1-2
CDR3aa: ASRSSGGAQYGYT

v_gene: TRBV28
j_gene: TRBJ2-1
CDR3aa: ASSLAGPPSHEQF

v_gene: TRBV27
j_gene: TRBJ1-1
CDR3aa: ASSLWAGYTEAF

v_gene: TRBV29-1
j_gene: TRBJ2-7
CDR3aa: SVSGTSGTARHYEQY

v_gene: TRBV2
j_gene: TRBJ2-5
CDR3aa: ASSEALQGWETQY

v_gene: TRBV4-1
j_gene: TRBJ2-1
CDR3aa: ASSQAGYPNEQF

v_gene: TRBV19
j_gene: TRBJ1-1
CDR3aa: ASSQPYTVRRTEAF

v_gene: TRBV2
j_gene: TRBJ2-5
CDR3aa: ASSPSGMVSKAAQY

v_gene: TRBV4-1
j_gene: TRBJ1-2
CDR3aa: ASSRETTAVDGYT

v_gene: TRBV11-2
j_gene: TRBJ1-3
CDR3aa: ASSAIRYPDRPGNTIY

v_gene: TRBV21-1
j_gene: TRBJ2-2
CDR3aa: ASSNRLSGELF

v_gene: TRBV28
j_gene: TRBJ2-3
CDR3aa: ASSLVRDMSTDTQY

v_gene: TRBV5-4
j_gene: TRBJ2-1
CDR3aa: ASSPGLAGTSSYNEQF

v_gene: TRBV10-3
j_gene: TRBJ2-3
CDR3aa: AIFEREGPTDTQY

v_gene: TRBV7-2
j_gene: TRBJ1-4
CDR3aa: ASSLNGREGEKLF

v_gene: TRBV11-2
j_gene: TRBJ2-7
CDR3aa: ASSLVTSGPYEQY

v_gene: TRBV7-9
j_gene: TRBJ2-1
CDR3aa: ASSPGLAEQF

v_gene: TRBV15
j_gene: TRBJ1-2
CDR3aa: ATSRDLDGFGYT

v_gene: TRBV4-1
j_gene: TRBJ2-2
CDR3aa: ASSPFILTSNTGELF

v_gene: TRBV18
j_gene: TRBJ2-1
CDR3aa: ASSPTGTSGYNEQF

v_gene: TRBV5-1
j_gene: TRBJ2-7
CDR3aa: ASSFYEQY

v_gene: TRBV6-1
j_gene: TRBJ2-1
CDR3aa: ASSPGPINEQF

v_gene: TRBV19
j_gene: TRBJ2-1
CDR3aa: ASSPGVAWYEQF

v_gene: TRBV19
j_gene: TRBJ1-1
CDR3aa: ASSITPLVTEAF

v_gene: TRBV4-3
j_gene: TRBJ2-3
CDR3aa: ASSQVNSVVGTDTQY

v_gene: TRBV10-3
j_gene: TRBJ1-2
CDR3aa: AIGEVRLYGYT

v_gene: TRBV5-4
j_gene: TRBJ2-7
CDR3aa: ASSPGQGIYEQY

v_gene: TRBV2
j_gene: TRBJ2-5
CDR3aa: ASSGRAETQY